Below, 5 T cell receptor beta chains from the same sample are listed, as sequenced in a study of cytomegalovirus exposure and HLA in healthy donors. The PCR employed 60 Vbeta primers together with 13 Jbeta primers. The method was immunoSEQ multiplex PCR; TCRdb's version includes in-frame clones alone and lacks a portion of them. The sample consists of about 230,000 clones, around 89% of them appearing once. The sequenced sample consisted of PBMCs. The receptors were gathered from a woman aged 18-29 years in good health and CMV-seronegative.

This chain uses TRBV19 with TRBJ1-4; D remains unclear. The CDR3 is 16 residues long. V was shortened by 1 base and J by 0 bases, with 9 bases between the two germline ends. Germline lookup yields CDR1 LNHDA and CDR2 SQIVND (reference sequence). The CDR3 coding sequence is TGTGCCAGTAGTATAGGTTACGGTGCAACTAATGAAAAACTGTTTTTT. Its translation is CASSIGYGATNEKLFF.

Regarding this clone: Other DNA sequences in the sample encode the same CDR3. V and J are TRBV19 and TRBJ1-5; TRBD1 agrees at 8 bases. Germline lookup yields CDR1 LNHDA and CDR2 SQIVND (reference sequence). The CDR3 is made up of 16 amino acids. V dropped 5 bases and J dropped 0; count of bases not matched to a gene: 6. CDR3 bases: TGTGCCAGTAGTCCAAGGACAGGGTATAGCAATCAGCCCCAGCATTTT. This sequence encodes CASSPRTGYSNQPQHF.

The V gene is TRBV7-7, the J gene TRBJ2-5; D possibly corresponds to TRBD2 (5 bases). CDR3 size: 13 residues. Deletions cut 4 bases from V and 5 bases from J, with 11 bases between. Germline V gene sequence: CDR1 SSHAT, CDR2 FNYEAQ (reference sequence). Here the CDR3 DNA reads TGTGCCAGCAGCTCCGGGATGGTTGAGACCCAGTACTTC. This codes for CASSSGMVETQYF.

The chain links TRBV7-2 to TRBJ2-7, with 7 bases aligning to TRBD2. V lost 3 bases, J lost 3 bases, and 8 bases stayed unmatched. The CDR3 sequence is 15 residues long. Germline CDR1 is SGHTA and CDR2 is FQGNSA. Here the CDR3 reads CASSLAGEVFYEQYF. DNA for the CDR3: TGTGCCAGCAGCTTGGCGGGAGAAGTTTTCTACGAGCAGTACTTC.

The rearrangement links TRBV5-1 to TRBJ1-1; maybe TRBD1 (6 bases). Germline CDR1 is SGHRS and CDR2 is YFSETQ. V lost 2 bases to trimming and J lost 2 bases, with 31 bases between them. The CDR3 spans 21 residues. CDR3 amino acids: CASSLKTSVRGGSRLNTEAFF. CDR3 in DNA: TGCGCCAGCAGCTTAAAGACTTCGGTTCGAGGGGGAAGCAGGTTAAACACTGAAGCTTTCTTT.